This T cell receptor (beta chain) is drawn from a study of shared clonotypes between healthy human individuals. Overall study context: The donor group consisted of a couple of women and three men, aged 18 to 49. Study outcomes and limitations: Donors were few, which limited the genetic and exposure-history diversity represented.

Produced via immunoSEQ multiplex PCR; TCRdb's table is partial and in-frame only. The sample records about 2.4 million clones, 85% to 95% being singletons. A word on this clone: What it binds is unknown.

Looked up from germline, CDR1 is SGDLS and CDR2 is YYNGEE. CDR3 length: 14 amino acids. V shed 6 bases and J 3 bases; nucleotides not matched to a gene: 6. The clonotype was recovered from a man aged 18 to 29 in good health. Material: naive CD4+ T cells sorted from blood. Described subset: CD45RA+ positively selected. The chain employs TRBV9 and TRBJ1-1; 9 bases fit TRBD1. Written as DNA, the CDR3 is TGTGCCAGCACGACAGGGACAGGGCACACTGAAGCTTTCTTT. This translates into CASTTGTGHTEAFF.